This TCR beta chain was sequenced during a study of OX40 agonist ivuxolimab in advanced cancers. On the study more broadly: The patients' treatment was ivuxolimab, an agonistic anti-OX40 (CD134) antibody. Partial responses occurred in three patients (one hepatocellular carcinoma, two cutaneous melanoma).

With regard to this clone: Antigen unknown.

There are 17 residues in the CDR3. The germline V gene has CDR1 SGDLS and CDR2 YYNGEE. Unmatched junction bases numbered 13, after V lost 4 bases and J lost 6 bases. Some clones are missing from TCRdb's copy, which holds only in-frame ones; the method was immunoSEQ multiplex PCR. This table holds about 91,000 clones, approximately 89% found once. Overall study findings and caveats: Fewer expanded clones were found on average in CD4+ than in CD8+ T cells. Among the lowest levels of clonal expansion were found in partial responders at 0.1-3.0 mg/kg.

The source material was CD4+ or CD8+ T cells sorted from blood, sampled in a trial of the OX40 agonist ivuxolimab. This chain joins TRBV9 and TRBJ2-1, with 10 bases matching TRBD1. The origin of this receptor is an adult with an advanced solid tumor such as melanoma, head and neck, liver or kidney cancer. The CDR3 DNA reads TGTGCCAGCAGCCCACACCCGGGACAGGGGAAGGTCAATGAGCAGTTCTTC. Amino acids: CASSPHPGQGKVNEQFF.